These 17 T cell receptor beta chains were sequenced from one sample in a study of CD8+CD57+ T cells in acquired aplastic anemia. By flow cytometry, patients selected for sequencing had shown an expansion of CD8+CD57+ cells. Genomic DNA acted as the template from which TCR beta VDJ combination and CDR3 sequence profiling were carried out. TCRdb recomputed calls from the reads with MiXCR, one row per CDR3 protein. The sample records under 350,000 distinct CDR3 sequences, roughly 59% being singletons. The specimen sequenced was sorted CD4+, CD8+, or CD8+CD57+ T cells (not recorded which) from PBMCs. Source of these receptors: a human donor with aplastic anemia.

V is TRBV7-6 and J is TRBJ2-7; TRBD1 matches 9 bases. Per germline, CDR1 SGHVS and CDR2 FNYEAQ. V shed 5 bases, J shed 9 bases, and the junction held 8 bases outside the gene matches. This CDR3 contains 13 residues. CDR3 DNA: TGTGCCAGCAGCAGCTACCGGGACAGGGTGCAGTACTTC. It codes for CASSSYRDRVQYF.

Comments on this clonotype: Compared with germline, one end of the junction differs, possibly owing to a read error. The V call is TRBV7-3, the J call TRBJ2-7; 8 bases are shared with TRBD2. Looked up from germline, CDR1 is SGHTA and CDR2 is FQGTGA. The length of the CDR3 is 16 residues. The CDR3 bases are TGCGCCAGCAGCCAAAAAGCGGGAGTGGTCTCCTACGAGCAGTACTTC. Amino acid sequence: CASSQKAGVVSYEQYF.

This clonotype was observed many times. V gene TRBV7-3 combines with J gene TRBJ2-5; the match to TRBD2 covers 8 bases. The ends lost 0 bases at V and 4 bases at J; junction bases unmatched: 4. The CDR3 length is 15 residues. CDR1 and CDR2 from the germline V gene are SGHTA and FQGTGA. CDR3 residues: CASSLTGTSGETQYF. Here the CDR3 DNA reads TGTGCCAGCAGCTTAACCGGGACTAGTGGAGAGACCCAGTACTTC.

The chain employs TRBV9 and TRBJ2-3, with D unclear. V was pared by 3 bases and J by 2 bases, with 10 bases between. CDR3 length: 14 amino acids. Per the germline V gene, CDR1 is SGDLS and CDR2 is YYNGEE. The CDR3 DNA reads as TGTGCCAGCAGCGAGGAGTCGTACACAGATACGCAGTATTTT. Encoded protein: CASSEESYTDTQYF.

The gene calls are TRBV2 and TRBJ2-7; D uncertain. Germline assignment: CDR1 SNHLY and CDR2 FYNNEI. This CDR3 spans 12 amino acids. V was pared by 1 base and J by 3 bases, with 4 bases between. DNA for the CDR3: TGTGCCAGCAGTGAAGTCCACTACGAGCAGTACTTC. It specifies CASSEVHYEQYF. Using reference TRBV2 and TRBJ2-7 for the parts outside the CDR3, the full variable domain is EPEVTQTPSHQVTQMGQEVILRCVPISNHLYFYWYRQILGQKVEFLVSFYNNEISEKSEIFDDQFSVERPDGSNFTLKIRSTKLEDSAMYFCASSEVHYEQYFGPGTRLTVT.

In its sample, this clonotype was seen a few times. The chain recombines TRBV7-6 with TRBJ1-1; D is unclear. The V end was cut by 1 base, the J end by 3 bases, with 6 bases between. The germline gives CDR1 SGHVS, CDR2 FNYEAQ. The CDR3 covers 13 residues. The CDR3 DNA is TGTGCCAGCAGCTTAGATAAGTACACTGAAGCTTTCTTT. This translates into CASSLDKYTEAFF.

The rearrangement uses TRBV20-1 and TRBJ2-3, with TRBD2 as a possible D gene (5 bases). CDR1 is DFQATT, CDR2 SNEGSKA, per germline (reference sequence). CDR3 length: 16 amino acids. V lost 0 bases, J lost 6 bases, and 19 bases lay in between. The CDR3 DNA reads TGCAGTGCTAGAGAGTGGTCGGGAATCACGGTGGATACGCAGTATTTT. Its protein product is CSAREWSGITVDTQYF.

The J gene is TRBJ1-4, the V gene TRBV19, with D unclear. Germline V gene lookup returns CDR1 LNHDA and CDR2 SQIVND (reference sequence). This CDR3 is built from 14 residues. The germline V and J ends were trimmed by 4 bases and 4 bases, with 10 bases remaining between them. CDR3: CASSTVVLNEKLFF. The CDR3 nucleotides read TGTGCCAGTAGTACGGTAGTTCTTAATGAAAAACTGTTTTTT.

This clonotype appeared a few times. The CDR3 protein is CASSLYGAPFSYEQYF. In DNA form, the CDR3 reads TGTGCCAGCAGCTTGTACGGGGCCCCCTTCTCCTACGAGCAGTACTTC. The V gene is TRBV5-5, the J gene TRBJ2-7; possibly TRBD1 or TRBD2 for D (5 bases each). Germline CDR1 and CDR2: SGHKS and YYEKEE (reference sequence). The CDR3 has 16 residues. Trimming left V 1 base short and J 0 bases short, with 14 bases between.

The chain employs TRBV5-1 and TRBJ2-2; 14 positions agree with TRBD2. With V trimmed by 3 bases and J by 1 base, 5 bases remained unmatched. The CDR3 covers 18 residues. The germline CDR1 and CDR2 sequences are SGHRS and YFSETQ. The CDR3 DNA reads as TGCGCCAGCAGCTCGGGACTAGCGGGGGTTTTGAACACCGGGGAGCTGTTTTTT. Translated: CASSSGLAGVLNTGELFF.

J is TRBJ2-7 and V is TRBV20-1, with D hard to call. CDR1 is DFQATT, CDR2 SNEGSKA, per germline (reference sequence). V was trimmed by 6 bases and J by 3 bases, leaving 9 bases between them. The CDR3 runs 11 residues. The CDR3 is CSADLSYEQYF. As DNA, the CDR3 is TGCAGTGCGGACCTCAGCTACGAGCAGTACTTC.

V and J are TRBV5-1 and TRBJ2-7; 7 nucleotides align to TRBD1. V lost 7 bases, J lost 0 bases, and 4 bases stayed unmatched. The germline V gene encodes CDR1 SGHRS and CDR2 YFSETQ. The CDR3 contains 13 residues. The CDR3 region has the DNA TGCGCCAGCTCGACAGGGCCCTCCTACGAGCAGTACTTC. Translated, it gives CASSTGPSYEQYF.

The chain recombines TRBV19 with TRBJ2-5; unclear D gene. The assigned J gene may be wrong: the sequence end matches TRBJ2-7 better. CDR3 size: 15 residues. Germline values: CDR1 LNHDA, CDR2 SQIVND (reference sequence). The CDR3: CASGYPGSLSYEQYF. Written as DNA, the CDR3 is TGTGCCAGTGGGTACCCCGGGTCCCTATCCTACGAGCAGTACTTC.

V usage is TRBV12-3 or TRBV12-4 and J usage is TRBJ1-1, with 7 bases lining up with TRBD1. The V and J ends lost 6 bases and 0 bases, in that order; junction bases with no gene match: 4. The CDR3 spans 14 residues. This CDR3 reads CASRRDRMNTEAFF. CDR3 DNA: TGTGCCAGCAGACGGGACAGAATGAACACTGAAGCTTTCTTT.

The CDR3 DNA follows: TGTGCCAGCAGCCAACAAAACGTCGGGCGGGCGGCCAACGTCCTGACTTTC. Translation: CASSQQNVGRAANVLTF. The chain combines TRBV5-6 with TRBJ2-6; possibly TRBD2 for D (5 bases). The CDR3 has 17 amino acids. V gave up 4 bases and J gave up 6 bases, with 20 bases separating them. Germline CDR1 reads SGHDT; CDR2 reads YYEEEE.

J is TRBJ2-1 and V is TRBV7-2; D ambiguous. Germline V CDR1 and CDR2: SGHTA, FQGNSA. Trimming shortened V by 1 base and J by 8 bases, and 9 bases separated the two germline ends. The CDR3 extends over 13 amino acids. For the CDR3, the DNA is TGTGCCAGCAGCTTAGGTCTTGGCTATGAGCAGTTCTTC. Translated, it gives CASSLGLGYEQFF. Combining the CDR3 with reference TRBV7-2 and TRBJ2-1 gives the whole variable domain GAGVSQSPSNKVTEKGKDVELRCDPISGHTALYWYRQSLGQGLEFLIYFQGNSAPDKSGLPSDRFSAERTGGSVSTLTIQRTQQEDSAVYLCASSLGLGYEQFFGPGTRLTVL.

This clonotype was observed at least ten times. This sequence joins TRBV20-1 and TRBJ1-5, with TRBD1 identical over 9 bases. V trimming: 5 bases; J trimming: 2 bases; junction bases outside the gene matches: 4. The CDR3 contains 14 residues. Germline-derived CDR1 and CDR2 are DFQATT and SNEGSKA (reference sequence). CDR3 bases: TGCAGTGCTCCCCGGACAGGGGGCAATCAGCCCCAGCATTTT. This gives the protein CSAPRTGGNQPQHF.